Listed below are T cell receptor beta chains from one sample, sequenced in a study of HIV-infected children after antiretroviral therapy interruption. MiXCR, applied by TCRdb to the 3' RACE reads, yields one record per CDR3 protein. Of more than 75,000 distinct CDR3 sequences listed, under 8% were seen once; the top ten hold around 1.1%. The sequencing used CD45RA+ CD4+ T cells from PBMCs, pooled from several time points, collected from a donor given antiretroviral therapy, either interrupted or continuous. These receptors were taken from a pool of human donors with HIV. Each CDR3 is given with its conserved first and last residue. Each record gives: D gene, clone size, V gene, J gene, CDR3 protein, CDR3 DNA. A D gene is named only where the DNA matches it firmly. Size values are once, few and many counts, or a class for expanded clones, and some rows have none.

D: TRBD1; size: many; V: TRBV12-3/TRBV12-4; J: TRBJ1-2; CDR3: CATPLLDRGFYGYTF; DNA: TGTGCCACCCCCCTCTTAGACAGGGGGTTCTATGGCTACACCTTC
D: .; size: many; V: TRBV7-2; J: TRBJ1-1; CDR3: CASSLAERPRAF; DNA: TGTGCCAGCAGCTTAGCGGAGCGGCCGCGGGCCTTT
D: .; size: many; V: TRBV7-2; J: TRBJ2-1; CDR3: CASSTSFVQFF; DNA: TGTGCCAGCAGCACTAGTTTTGTGCAGTTCTTC
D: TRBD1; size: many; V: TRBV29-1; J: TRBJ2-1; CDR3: CSVGDREGEQFF; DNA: TGCAGCGTTGGGGACAGGGAGGGAGAGCAGTTCTTC
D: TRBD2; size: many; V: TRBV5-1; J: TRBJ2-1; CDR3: CASSGGARGARGDEQFF; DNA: TGCGCCAGCAGCGGTGGTGCGCGGGGGGCCCGGGGGGATGAGCAGTTCTTC
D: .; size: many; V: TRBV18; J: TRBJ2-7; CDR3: CASSLLLYEQYF; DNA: TGTGCCAGCTCACTACTTTTGTACGAGCAGTACTTC
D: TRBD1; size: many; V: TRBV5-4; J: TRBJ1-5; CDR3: CATRDRGQPQHF; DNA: TGTGCCACCAGGGACAGGGGACAGCCCCAGCATTTT
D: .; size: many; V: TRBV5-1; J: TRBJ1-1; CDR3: CASRRGTENSEAFF; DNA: TGCGCCAGCAGGCGAGGGACGGAGAACTCTGAAGCTTTCTTT
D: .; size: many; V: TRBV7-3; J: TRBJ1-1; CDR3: CASSVNLQITEAFF; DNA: TGTGCCAGCAGCGTAAACTTACAGATCACTGAAGCTTTCTTT
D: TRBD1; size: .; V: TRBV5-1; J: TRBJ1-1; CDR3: CASSLRPGGAGTEAFF; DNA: TGCGCCAGCAGCTTACGGCCAGGGGGCGCCGGAACTGAAGCTTTCTTT
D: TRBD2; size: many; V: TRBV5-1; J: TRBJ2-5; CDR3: CASSYLAGTQETQYF; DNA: TGCGCCAGCAGCTATCTAGCGGGGACCCAAGAGACCCAGTACTTC
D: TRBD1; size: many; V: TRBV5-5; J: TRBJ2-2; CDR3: CASSLFYRGRIGELFF; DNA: TGTGCCAGCAGCTTGTTTTACAGGGGGCGGATCGGGGAGCTGTTTTTT
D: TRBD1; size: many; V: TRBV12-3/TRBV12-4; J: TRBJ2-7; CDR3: CASSPIGWTGGHEQYF; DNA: TGTGCCAGCAGTCCTATCGGGTGGACAGGTGGCCACGAGCAGTACTTC
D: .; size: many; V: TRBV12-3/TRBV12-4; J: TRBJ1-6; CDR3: CASRRDGYSPLHF; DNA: TGTGCCAGCAGGAGGGACGGATATTCACCCCTCCACTTT
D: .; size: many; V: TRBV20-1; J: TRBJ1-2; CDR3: CSARSRGGSGYTF; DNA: TGCAGTGCTAGGAGTCGGGGGGGCTCTGGCTACACCTTC
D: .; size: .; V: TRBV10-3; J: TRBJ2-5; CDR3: CAISDGKGMYQETQYF; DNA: TGTGCCATCAGTGACGGGAAGGGAATGTACCAAGAGACCCAGTACTTC
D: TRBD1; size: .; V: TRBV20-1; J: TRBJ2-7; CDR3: CSAVGTGRQYF; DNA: TGCAGTGCGGTAGGGACAGGGCGGCAGTACTTC
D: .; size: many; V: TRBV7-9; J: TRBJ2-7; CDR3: CASSFTDSYEQYF; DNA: TGTGCCAGCAGCTTCACAGACTCCTACGAGCAGTACTTC
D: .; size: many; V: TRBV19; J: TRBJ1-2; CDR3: CASSIDWDKDYGYTF; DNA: TGTGCCAGTAGTATAGATTGGGACAAAGACTATGGCTACACCTTC
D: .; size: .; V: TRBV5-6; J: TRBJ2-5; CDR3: CASSLVGQETQYF; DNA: TGTGCCAGCAGCTTGGTCGGACAAGAGACCCAGTACTTC
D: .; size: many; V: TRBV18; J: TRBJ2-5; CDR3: CASSQKGGPEETQYF; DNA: TGTGCCAGCTCCCAAAAGGGGGGACCTGAGGAGACCCAGTACTTC
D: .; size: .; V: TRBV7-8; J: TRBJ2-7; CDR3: CASSLAQISYEQYF; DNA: TGTGCCAGCAGCTTAGCACAGATCTCCTACGAGCAGTACTTC
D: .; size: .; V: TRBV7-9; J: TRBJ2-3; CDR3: CASINTDTQYF; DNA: TGTGCCAGCATCAACACAGATACGCAGTATTTT
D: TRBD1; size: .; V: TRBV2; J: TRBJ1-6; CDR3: CASILGQVDSPLHF; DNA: TGTGCCAGCATTCTTGGACAGGTGGATTCACCCCTCCACTTT
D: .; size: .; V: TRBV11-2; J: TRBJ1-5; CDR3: CASSLVWAGVDQPQHF; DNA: TGTGCCAGCAGCTTAGTGTGGGCAGGGGTGGATCAGCCCCAGCATTTT
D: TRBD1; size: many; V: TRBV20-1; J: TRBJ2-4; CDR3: CSARSGTGFDIQYF; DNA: TGCAGTGCTCGATCCGGGACAGGGTTCGACATTCAGTACTTC
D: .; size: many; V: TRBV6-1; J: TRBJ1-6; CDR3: CASRARTVSSYNSPLHF; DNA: TGTGCCAGCAGAGCCCGGACAGTAAGCTCCTATAATTCACCCCTCCACTTT
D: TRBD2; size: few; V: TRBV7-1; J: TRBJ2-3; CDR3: CASSSQGSGGTDTQYF; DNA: TGTGCCAGCAGCTCCCAAGGGAGCGGGGGGACAGATACGCAGTATTTT
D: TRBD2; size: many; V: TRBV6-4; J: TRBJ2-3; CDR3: CASSLLAGGRTDTQYF; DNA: TGTGCCAGCAGTCTGCTAGCGGGGGGGCGTACAGATACGCAGTATTTT
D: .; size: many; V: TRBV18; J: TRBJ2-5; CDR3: CASSPLRGEETQYF; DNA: TGTGCCAGCTCACCGCTCAGGGGGGAAGAGACCCAGTACTTC
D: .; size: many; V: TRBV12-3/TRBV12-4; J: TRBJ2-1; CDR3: CASRTGTGTYNEQFF; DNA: TGTGCCAGCAGGACCGGGACTGGCACCTACAATGAGCAGTTCTTC
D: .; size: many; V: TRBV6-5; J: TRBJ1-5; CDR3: CASSYNKGEPQHF; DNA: TGTGCCAGCAGTTATAACAAGGGGGAGCCCCAGCATTTT
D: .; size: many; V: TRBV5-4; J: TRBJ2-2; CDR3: CASSLRMTVNTGELFF; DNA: TGTGCCAGCAGCTTGAGGATGACGGTGAACACCGGGGAGCTGTTTTTT
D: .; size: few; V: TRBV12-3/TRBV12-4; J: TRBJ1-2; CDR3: CASRDSSYGYTF; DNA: TGTGCCAGCAGGGACAGTAGTTATGGCTACACCTTC
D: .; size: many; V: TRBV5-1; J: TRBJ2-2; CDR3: CASSPEGGPTGELFF; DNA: TGCGCCAGCAGCCCCGAAGGGGGGCCCACCGGGGAGCTGTTTTTT
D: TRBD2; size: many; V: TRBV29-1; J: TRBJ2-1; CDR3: CSVPSNSGGLSSYNEQFF; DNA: TGCAGCGTTCCTTCAAACAGCGGGGGGCTGAGCTCCTACAATGAGCAGTTCTTC
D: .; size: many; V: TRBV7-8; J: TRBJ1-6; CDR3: CASSLGKGSLSPLHF; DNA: TGTGCCAGCAGCTTAGGGAAAGGATCCCTATCACCCCTCCACTTT
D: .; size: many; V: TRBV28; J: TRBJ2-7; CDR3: CASSLEEPSYEQYF; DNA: TGTGCCAGCAGTTTAGAAGAACCGTCCTACGAGCAGTACTTC
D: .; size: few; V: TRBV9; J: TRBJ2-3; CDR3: CASSVTPTASTDTQYF; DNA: TGTGCCAGCAGCGTAACCCCCACAGCGTCCACAGATACGCAGTATTTT
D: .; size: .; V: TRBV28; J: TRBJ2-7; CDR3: CASRTDLTYEQYF; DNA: TGTGCCAGCAGGACAGATCTAACCTACGAGCAGTACTTC
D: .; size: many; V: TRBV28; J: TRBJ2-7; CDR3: CASGAVNSYEQYF; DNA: TGTGCCAGTGGGGCAGTGAATTCCTACGAGCAGTACTTC
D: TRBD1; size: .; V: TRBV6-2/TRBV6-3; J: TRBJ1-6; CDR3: CASSHGTGTSPLHF; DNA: TGTGCCAGCAGTCACGGGACAGGGACTTCACCCCTCCACTTT